This TCR beta chain emerged from a study of CD8 T cells in ankylosing spondylitis. Using its own MiXCR run on the 5' RACE reads, TCRdb lists one record per CDR3 protein. Altogether under 850,000 distinct CDR3 sequences are present, roughly 20% being singletons, with the ten largest covering under 20%. Study conclusions and caveats: Apparently characteristic of ankylosing spondylitis blood was a TCR beta motif (about 8 highly homologous variants). Within matched ankylosing spondylitis synovial fluid, disease-linked clones were reportedly significantly enriched. Peripheral blood samples showed relatively rare disease-linked clones, and these clones were CD8+. Some of these motif variants have turned up before, in reports on reactive arthritis synovial fluid and blood.

This clonotype has a handful of counts. Its target is not known. The sequencing input was blood, either unsorted or a sorted T cell fraction (not recorded which). The receptor's source is a male donor with ankylosing spondylitis.

The CDR3: CASSLDVANLYF. CDR3 nucleotides: TGTGCCAGCAGTTTGGACGTCGCGAATCTGTACTTC. This chain links TRBV28 with TRBJ2-7; no clear D. Germline values: CDR1 MDHEN, CDR2 SYDVKM. The CDR3 sequence is 12 residues long. V lost 3 bases to trimming and J lost 12 bases, with 15 bases between them.